This T cell receptor (beta chain) derives from a study of vaccination and CD4 T cells after COVID-19. Once obtained from cultured CD4+ T cells, the DNA was sequenced using the Oncomine TCR Beta short-read assay. Using its own MiXCR run on the PCR reads, TCRdb lists one record per CDR3 protein. Of roughly 2,800 distinct CDR3 sequences in the sample, approximately 25% were seen once. Treatment given: approximately nine-day PBMC culture with coronavirus spike peptide pools or control peptides (ViraFEST assay). Researchers collected the unexposed donor's CD4+ T cells before the COVID-19 pandemic (2011-2018). T cells were expanded with peptide pools, and expanded clonotypes were identified by TCR sequencing. Points on this clonotype: No antigen is known for it.

There are 15 residues in the CDR3. Germline CDR1 is SGHRS and CDR2 is YFSETQ. V shed 1 base and J shed 1 base, with 10 bases lying between them. The source of this sequence is a human donor in good health. Sequenced material: CD4+ T cells from blood, cultured in vitro. The chain combines TRBV5-1 with TRBJ2-3; maybe TRBD1 (6 bases). CDR3 loop: CASSLLGAGTDTQYF. The CDR3 DNA is TGCGCCAGCAGCTTGTTGGGGGCGGGCACAGATACGCAGTATTTT.